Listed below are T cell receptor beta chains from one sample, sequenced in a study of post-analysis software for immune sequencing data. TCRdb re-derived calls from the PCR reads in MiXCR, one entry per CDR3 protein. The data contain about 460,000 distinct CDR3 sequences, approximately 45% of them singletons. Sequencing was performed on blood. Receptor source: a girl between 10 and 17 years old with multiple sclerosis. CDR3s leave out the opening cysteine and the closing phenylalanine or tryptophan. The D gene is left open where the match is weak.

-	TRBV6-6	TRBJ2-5	ASHGTYQETQY
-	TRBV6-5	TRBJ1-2	ASSYGGLLDGYT
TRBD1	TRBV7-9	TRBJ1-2	ASSFTGTAGIYGYT
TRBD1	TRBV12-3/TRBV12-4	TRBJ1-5	ASSPSGTGTQPQH
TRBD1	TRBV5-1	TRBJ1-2	ASSLYFDLRPGQSPGYT
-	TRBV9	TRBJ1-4	ASSGGGQNEKLF
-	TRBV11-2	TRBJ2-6	ASSHRNLPGANVLT
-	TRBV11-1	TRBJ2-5	ASTIRTGEETQY
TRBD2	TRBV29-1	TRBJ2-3	SADGTSGREGGSADTQY
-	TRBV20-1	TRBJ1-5	SAPDIWGTYSNQPQH
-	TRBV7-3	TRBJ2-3	ASSLSQRNTQY
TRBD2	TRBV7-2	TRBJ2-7	ASSKRGLAGSSYEQY
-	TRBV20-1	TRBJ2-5	SARNLETQY
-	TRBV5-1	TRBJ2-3	ASSLQGRFGTDTQY
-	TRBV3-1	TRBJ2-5	ASSASGETQY
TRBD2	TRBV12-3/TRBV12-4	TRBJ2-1	ASSRTSGRATEQF
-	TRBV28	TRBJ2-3	ASSSPSGDMQY
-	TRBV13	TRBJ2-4	ASSLGPIAKNIQY
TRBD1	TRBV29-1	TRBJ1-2	SVVGQEMMYGYT
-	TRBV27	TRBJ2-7	ASGEFKAEQY
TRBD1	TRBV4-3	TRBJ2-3	ASSQDPQTGGKDNTQY
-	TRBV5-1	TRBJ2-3	ASSKGDFGLTDTQY
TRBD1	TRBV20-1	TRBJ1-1	SARQGDMNTEAF
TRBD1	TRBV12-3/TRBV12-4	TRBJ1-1	ASSPSGGAEENTEAF
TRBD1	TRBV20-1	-	SARVGTGGKYEQY
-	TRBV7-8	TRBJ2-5	ASSTRTLEGEQY
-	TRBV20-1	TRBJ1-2	SASTGSLGYGYT
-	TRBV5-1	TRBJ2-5	ASSLKFYDEQY
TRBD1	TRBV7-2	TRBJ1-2	ASSTTRGDRGYGYT
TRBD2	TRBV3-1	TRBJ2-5	ASSSGLAGRKQY
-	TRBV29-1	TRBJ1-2	SAADPSRYRLYGYT
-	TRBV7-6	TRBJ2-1	ASTVGMGEQF
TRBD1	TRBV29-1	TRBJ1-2	STGTGVYGYT
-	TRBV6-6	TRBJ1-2	ASSTRQESRGYT
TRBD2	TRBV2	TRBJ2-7	ASSDSGVAGGSLHEQY
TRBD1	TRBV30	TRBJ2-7	AWSGQGPYEQY
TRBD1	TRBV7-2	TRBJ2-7	ASSTGGYEQY
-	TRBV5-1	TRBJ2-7	ASRIGTTYEQY
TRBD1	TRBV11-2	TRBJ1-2	ASSLGRGTGEYGYT
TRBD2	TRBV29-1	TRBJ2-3	SVESGRGDTQD
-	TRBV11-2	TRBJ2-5	ASSFRFGAQETQY
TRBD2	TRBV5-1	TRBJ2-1	ASSLELAGGVNEQF
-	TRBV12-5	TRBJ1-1	ASGLGVGVEAF
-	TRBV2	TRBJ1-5	ASSVLGQPQH
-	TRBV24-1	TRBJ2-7	ATSDARESPYEQY
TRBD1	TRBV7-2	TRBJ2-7	ASSTSPGQSYEQY
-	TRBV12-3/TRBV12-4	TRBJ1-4	ASRRMGQVNEKLF
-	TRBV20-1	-	STRVAAGVEQY
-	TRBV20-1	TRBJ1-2	SARDGARGANYGYT
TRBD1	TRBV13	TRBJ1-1	ASSFTGGSGTEAF
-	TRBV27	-	ASRTGGTEQY
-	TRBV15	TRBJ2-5	ATSRDGLARETQY
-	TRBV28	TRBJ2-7	ASSAPGQPLREQY
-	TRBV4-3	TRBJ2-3	ASSRAEISGSTDTQY